This T cell receptor (beta chain) was recovered during a study of T-cell reconstitution after alpha-beta-depleted transplantation in children. Study results and caveats: Newly made T cells mostly supplied T-cell counts and diversity one year after transplant. Several hundred expanded graft clones reportedly were the source of alpha-beta T cells about two months after transplant.

Unique molecular identifiers were used to barcode this TCRbeta library. MiXCR, run by TCRdb on the PCR reads, gives a single entry per CDR3 protein. This sample carries hundreds of thousands of distinct CDR3 sequences, roughly 23% of them seen once, and the ten largest clones take around 2.5%. This clonotype was seen many times. Its antigen is unknown. Trimming left V 1 base short and J 6 bases short, with 12 bases between. CDR3 length equals 14 residues. This clonotype originated in a girl aged 2 to 10 with Fanconi anemia, due to receive a stem cell transplant. This specimen consisted of PBMCs, obtained before TCRalphabeta/CD19-depleted stem cell transplant. The genes are TRBV12-3 or TRBV12-4 and TRBJ2-5; possible D gene TRBD2, 6 bases. The CDR3 protein is CASSLGRVRKTQYF. The CDR3 DNA is TGTGCCAGCAGTTTAGGGAGGGTAAGGAAGACCCAGTACTTC.